This TCR beta chain was captured in a study of patients and donors after allogeneic stem cell transplantation. TCRdb reprocessed the RT-PCR reads with MiXCR, giving one entry per CDR3 protein. The sample lists about 150,000 distinct CDR3 sequences; approximately 24% were seen once. Sequenced sample: blood, either unsorted or a sorted T cell fraction (not recorded which). The sequence was obtained from a human donor who was either an allogeneic HSCT recipient or a stem cell or donor lymphocyte infusion donor (not recorded which). It is not recorded whose cells these are; they may come from a transplant donor.

The CDR3 spells CSATPTSGRLNEQFF. CDR3 sequence (DNA): TGCAGTGCCACACCTACTAGCGGGAGATTAAATGAGCAGTTCTTC. V gene TRBV20-1 combines with J gene TRBJ2-1, with 11 positions matching TRBD2. Trimming removed 6 bases from V and 7 bases from J; junction bases left unmatched: 11. Germline V CDR1 and CDR2: DFQATT, SNEGSKA (reference sequence). The CDR3 loop spans 15 amino acids.